This T cell receptor (beta chain) derives from a study of PD-L1 blockade in urothelial cancer. Overall study: Patients' atezolizumab regimen, 1,200 mg intravenously every 3 weeks, began in the mid-2010s.

Only in-frame clones appear in the TCRdb table, and some are missing; sequencing was by immunoSEQ multiplex PCR. The sample shows roughly 100,000 clones, 70% to 90% of them seen only once. The time point: peripheral blood 6 weeks after treatment start. Each individual provided 1 to 8 samples (taken pretreatment and on-treatment). This clone has only one observation. Sequencing was performed on PBMCs, taken around atezolizumab (anti-PD-L1) treatment. This receptor was identified in a man in his 70s with urothelial cancer.

CDR3 nucleotide sequence: TGTGCCAGCAGCCAAGATTGGAGAGAGACCCAGTACTTC. It codes for CASSQDWRETQYF. The rearrangement joins TRBV4-2 to TRBJ2-5; unclear D gene. The CDR3 has 13 residues. Germline lookup yields CDR1 LGHNA and CDR2 YNFKEQ. Trimming removed 0 bases from V and 4 bases from J, with 6 bases in between.